This entry lists 4 T cell receptor beta chains sequenced from one sample in a study of a mutant IDH1 vaccine in newly diagnosed glioma. Time point given: week 23, last vaccination. In every dose of vaccine, 300 ug of mutant IDH1 20-mer peptide was given alongside topical imiquimod. No cognate antigen is known for these TCRs. Profiling relied on immunoSEQ multiplex PCR, and the TCRdb table lists in-frame clones only, not all of them. Among over 35,000 clones listed, approximately 84% were seen once. The specimen was PBMCs, collected from a glioma patient whose treatment included an IDH1 peptide vaccine. The receptor set was obtained from a woman between 18 and 29 years old with glioma. Some clones in this sample may be carry-over from other donors' samples.

The gene calls are TRBV25-1 and TRBJ2-5; 7 nucleotides agree with TRBD1. CDR1 is MGHDK and CDR2 is SYGVNS in the germline V gene. The CDR3 extends over 15 amino acids. With V trimmed by 5 bases and J by 0 bases, 6 bases remained unmatched. CDR3 sequence: CASSPRDSYQETQYF. The CDR3 region has the DNA TGTGCCAGCAGTCCACGGGACAGCTACCAAGAGACCCAGTACTTC.

A few counts support this clone. The J gene is TRBJ1-1, the V gene TRBV12-5; possible D gene TRBD1, 5 bases. The CDR3 is 13 residues long. Germline values: CDR1 LGHNT, CDR2 FRNRAP. V lost 8 bases, J lost 3 bases, and 13 bases lay in between. The CDR3 DNA reads TGTGCTAGTACTTCCCGAGGGGACACTGAAGCTTTCTTT. It codes for CASTSRGDTEAFF.

This clone was detected once. The V and J genes are TRBV5-5 and TRBJ2-2; TRBD2 might be the D (6 bases). This CDR3 has 16 amino acids. Germline CDR1 reads SGHKS; CDR2 reads YYEKEE (reference sequence). Trimming removed 3 bases from V and 0 bases from J, with 12 bases in between. The CDR3 loop reads CASSSRGLANTGELFF. CDR3 nucleotides: TGTGCCAGCAGCTCGAGGGGACTTGCGAACACCGGGGAGCTGTTTTTT.

This chain links TRBV6-1 with TRBJ1-4; D not certain. CDR3 length: 14 residues. Germline lookup yields CDR1 MNHNS and CDR2 SASEGT. V was clipped by 6 bases and J by 7 bases, with 15 bases between them. Written as DNA, the CDR3 is TGTGCCAGCAGGAGGGAACAGAGAAGTGAAAAACTGTTTTTT. As protein: CASRREQRSEKLFF.